The 9 T cell receptor beta chains below were found in one sample sequenced in a study of cytomegalovirus exposure and HLA in healthy donors. The PCR contained 60 Vbeta and 13 Jbeta primers. Sequencing used immunoSEQ multiplex PCR; TCRdb keeps in-frame clones, though not all of them. The sample contains some 160,000 clones, about two thirds of which appear only once. The sequenced material came from PBMCs. The receptors were sampled from a man in his 60s in good health and CMV-seronegative.

Only one count was recorded for this clone. The chain is built from TRBV7-9 and TRBJ2-7; 9 bases match TRBD1. V lost 4 bases to trimming and J lost 3 bases; unmatched junction nucleotides: 10. This CDR3 has 16 amino acids. Germline V CDR1 and CDR2: SEHNR, FQNEAQ (reference sequence). CDR3 loop: CASSSPPGTGSYEQYF. CDR3 coding DNA: TGTGCCAGCAGCTCACCCCCCGGGACAGGGAGCTACGAGCAGTACTTC.

This chain connects TRBV6-5 to TRBJ1-1; D perhaps matches TRBD1 (5 bases). V was cut by 0 bases and J by 5 bases, with 13 bases left in between. The germline V gene encodes CDR1 MNHEY and CDR2 SVGAGI. The length of the CDR3 is 15 residues. The CDR3 loop is CASSYSREGRTEAFF. CDR3 nucleotides: TGTGCCAGCAGTTACTCCCGAGAGGGGAGGACTGAAGCTTTCTTT.

This chain connects TRBV7-6 to TRBJ1-4; perhaps TRBD1 as D (6 bases). This CDR3 contains 17 residues. Deletions cut 5 bases from V and 4 bases from J, with 20 bases between. Looked up from germline, CDR1 is SGHVS and CDR2 is FNYEAQ. The CDR3 DNA follows: TGTGCCAGCAGCCCCATTGGCAGGGGAGGGCGTAATGAAAAACTGTTTTTT. Translating gives CASSPIGRGGRNEKLFF.

V is TRBV7-9 and J is TRBJ2-7, with 10 bases aligning to TRBD2. Germline loops: CDR1 SEHNR, CDR2 FQNEAQ (reference sequence). The CDR3 extends over 15 amino acids. Losses at the gene ends were 3 bases for V and 3 bases for J; bases not matched to a gene: 5. CDR3 region: CASSFLAGVGYEQYF. CDR3 nucleotides: TGTGCCAGCAGCTTCCTAGCGGGAGTAGGCTACGAGCAGTACTTC.

In its sample, this clone was seen a few times. The chain recombines TRBV29-1 with TRBJ2-5; TRBD1 agrees at 8 bases. Judging by the DNA end, TRBJ2-7 fits better; the J call may be wrong. CDR1 is SQVTM and CDR2 is ANQGSEA in the germline V gene. CDR3 length: 13 residues. The CDR3 region has the DNA TGCAGCGTAGTCGACAGGGGTTTCCACGAGCAGTACTTC. As protein: CSVVDRGFHEQYF.

The chain carries TRBV5-1 and TRBJ2-3; 8 bases map to TRBD2. V lost 6 bases to trimming and J lost 0 bases; unmatched junction nucleotides: 6. This CDR3 has 15 amino acids. Germline V gene data show CDR1 as SGHRS and CDR2 as YFSETQ. This CDR3 reads CASNPLAASTDTQYF. CDR3 in DNA: TGCGCCAGCAACCCACTAGCGGCGAGCACAGATACGCAGTATTTT.

This clone was seen only a few times. V gene TRBV28 combines with J gene TRBJ2-7; 13 nucleotides align to TRBD2. The germline V gene has CDR1 MDHEN and CDR2 SYDVKM. This CDR3 spans 15 amino acids. With V trimmed by 6 bases and J by 7 bases, 9 bases remained unmatched. The CDR3 region is CASRALAGGPEEQYF. In DNA form, the CDR3 reads TGTGCCAGCAGGGCACTAGCGGGAGGGCCGGAAGAGCAGTACTTC.

V is TRBV6-5 and J is TRBJ1-3; D is uncertain. The CDR3 is made up of 13 amino acids. Germline V CDR1 and CDR2: MNHEY, SVGAGI. V lost 7 bases and J 0 bases, leaving 7 bases between the germline ends. DNA for the CDR3: TGTGCCAGCACCTCCAGCTCTGGAAACACCATATATTTT. Its protein product is CASTSSSGNTIYF.

This clone has a single count. The chain couples TRBV2 to TRBJ2-7, with a possible D match to TRBD2 (6 bases). The germline V and J ends were trimmed by 6 bases and 7 bases, with 16 bases remaining between them. This CDR3 is built from 13 residues. The germline CDR1 and CDR2 sequences are SNHLY and FYNNEI. CDR3 coding DNA: TGTGCCAGCAGAGCCGGGAGCTTTTGGGAGCAGTACTTC. Protein: CASRAGSFWEQYF.